This is a list of T cell receptor beta chains from one sample in a study of control samples from healthy donors and cancer patients. TCRdb's table, derived via immunoSEQ multiplex PCR, lists solely in-frame clones and lacks some. The sample records 75,000 to 95,000 clones, just over 90% being singletons. The sequencing sample was made of blood. Receptor source: a woman in her 30s in good health. The CDR3 runs from the conserved cysteine through the conserved F or W. A D gene is named only where the DNA matches it firmly. Expanded clones are given a class, and other clones once, few, many or no size at all.

>TRBV6-5|.|TRBJ2-3|.
CASSYGGVYPDTQYF
TGTGCCAGCAGTTACGGCGGGGTATACCCAGATACGCAGTATTTT
>TRBV4-1|.|TRBJ2-1|.
CASSQRKGRQYNEQFF
TGCGCCAGCAGCCAAAGAAAAGGACGGCAATACAATGAGCAGTTCTTC
>TRBV21-1|.|TRBJ2-7|.
CASSIKPPLDGYEQYF
TGTGCCAGCAGCATAAAACCCCCCCTTGATGGCTACGAGCAGTACTTC
>TRBV6-1|once|TRBJ1-4|TRBD1
CASSDTGGGGSEKLFF
TGTGCCAGCAGTGATACAGGGGGCGGGGGTAGTGAAAAACTGTTTTTT
>TRBV2|.|TRBJ2-3|TRBD2
CASKAGGTDTQYF
TGTGCCAGCAAAGCGGGGGGCACAGATACGCAGTATTTT
>TRBV6-5|.|TRBJ2-2|TRBD1
CASRNRGQGTGELFF
TGTGCCAGCAGGAACAGGGGGCAGGGCACCGGGGAGCTGTTTTTT
>TRBV18|.|TRBJ1-2|.
CASSQTGTGTYGYTF
TGTGCCAGCTCACAAACCGGGACGGGGACCTATGGCTACACCTTC
>TRBV12-3/TRBV12-4|.|TRBJ2-7|.
CASSRSYYEQYF
TGTGCCAGCAGCCGGTCTTACTACGAGCAGTACTTC
>TRBV5-1|.|TRBJ2-1|TRBD2
CASSLRSGGLGNEQFF
TGCGCCAGCAGCTTGCGCAGCGGGGGCCTCGGGAATGAGCAGTTCTTC
>TRBV2|.|TRBJ1-1|TRBD1
CASSTQGAWSTEAFF
TGTGCCAGCAGTACGCAGGGGGCATGGAGCACTGAAGCTTTCTTT
>TRBV5-1|.|TRBJ1-1|.
CASSLVWRNTEAFF
TGCGCCAGCAGCTTGGTTTGGAGGAACACTGAAGCTTTCTTT
>TRBV10-3|.|TRBJ1-3|.
CAISESQASLNTIYF
TGTGCCATCAGTGAGTCGCAAGCAAGCCTAAACACCATATATTTT
>TRBV11-2|once|TRBJ1-1|.
CASSLRDLNTEAFF
TGTGCCAGCAGCCTACGGGACCTGAACACTGAAGCTTTCTTT
>TRBV28|.|TRBJ1-6|.
CASSSSDSFYNSPLHF
TGTGCCAGCAGTTCCTCGGACAGCTTTTATAATTCACCCCTCCACTTT
>TRBV4-1|.|TRBJ2-7|TRBD2
CASSLRTSGRAGYYEQYF
TGCGCCAGCAGCCTCCGGACTAGCGGGAGGGCCGGATACTACGAGCAGTACTTC
>TRBV6-1|.|TRBJ1-4|.
CASSEFGEVEKLFF
TGTGCCAGCAGTGAATTCGGGGAGGTTGAAAAACTGTTTTTT
>TRBV7-8|.|TRBJ1-5|.
CASSLAGGNQPQHF
TGTGCCAGCAGCTTAGCGGGGGGTAATCAGCCCCAGCATTTT
>TRBV7-8|.|TRBJ2-5|.
CASSLYPDRDQETQYF
TGTGCCAGCAGCTTATATCCTGACAGAGACCAAGAGACCCAGTACTTC
>TRBV28|few|TRBJ1-1|TRBD1
CASSPGDRGQNTEAFF
TGTGCCAGCAGCCCGGGGGACAGGGGGCAGAACACTGAAGCTTTCTTT
>TRBV30|.|TRBJ2-1|TRBD2
CAWSTSGYNEQFF
TGTGCCTGGAGCACTAGCGGGTACAATGAGCAGTTCTTC
>TRBV7-6|.|TRBJ2-5|TRBD2
CASSEKDALAGQETQYF
TGTGCCAGCAGCGAGAAAGACGCACTAGCGGGGCAAGAGACCCAGTACTTC
>TRBV7-9|.|TRBJ2-3|.
CASSSRLDSTDTQYF
TGTGCCAGCAGCTCAAGGTTGGACAGCACAGATACGCAGTATTTT
>TRBV5-6|few|TRBJ1-5|.
CASSFGGNQPQHF
TGTGCCAGCAGCTTTGGGGGTAATCAGCCCCAGCATTTT
>TRBV11-2|.|TRBJ2-3|.
CASSIAFPSTDTQYF
TGTGCCAGCAGCATAGCCTTTCCTAGCACAGATACGCAGTATTTT
>TRBV9|.|TRBJ1-4|.
CAIAGGPPGEKLFF
TGTGCCATTGCCGGAGGGCCCCCGGGTGAAAAACTGTTTTTT
>TRBV15|.|TRBJ1-1|.
CATSLIGTDPEAFF
TGTGCCACCAGTCTGATTGGGACGGACCCTGAAGCTTTCTTT
>TRBV30|.|TRBJ2-7|.
CAWSVGFGGEQYF
TGTGCCTGGAGTGTGGGTTTTGGGGGCGAGCAGTACTTC
>TRBV7-8|.|TRBJ1-4|TRBD1
CASSPMGQENEKLFF
TGTGCCAGCAGCCCGATGGGACAGGAAAATGAAAAACTGTTTTTT
>TRBV7-8|.|TRBJ1-4|.
CASSLTRGRHEKLFF
TGTGCCAGCAGCTTAACCCGGGGGCGTCATGAAAAACTGTTTTTT
>TRBV6-5|.|TRBJ2-1|.
CASTSPGYNEQFF
TGTGCCAGCACCTCGCCAGGCTACAATGAGCAGTTCTTC
>TRBV29-1|.|TRBJ2-7|.
CSVGLSYEQYF
TGCAGCGTTGGCCTAAGCTACGAGCAGTACTTC
>TRBV12-2|.|TRBJ1-4|.
CASRSDNEKLFF
TGTGCAAGTCGCTCAGACAATGAAAAACTGTTTTTT
>TRBV9|.|TRBJ2-5|.
CASSVDLLGGTQYF
TGTGCCAGCAGCGTAGATCTTCTCGGCGGGACCCAGTACTTC
>TRBV28|.|TRBJ1-5|.
CASSLGPGTGNQPQHF
TGTGCCAGCAGTCTGGGGCCGGGGACGGGCAATCAGCCCCAGCATTTT
>TRBV5-1|.|TRBJ2-5|.
CASSLGDRGQETQYF
TGCGCCAGCAGCTTGGGTGACAGAGGCCAAGAGACCCAGTACTTC
>TRBV7-9|.|TRBJ1-4|.
CASSLTREGRTNEKLFF
TGTGCCAGCAGCTTAACCAGGGAGGGAAGAACTAATGAAAAACTGTTTTTT
>TRBV29-1|.|TRBJ2-7|TRBD1
CSVEAGQGVNEQYF
TGCAGCGTTGAAGCGGGACAGGGGGTAAACGAGCAGTACTTC
>TRBV4-1|.|TRBJ2-5|.
CASSRTGGGSDQETQYF
TGCGCCAGCAGCCGAACCGGGGGTGGGTCAGACCAAGAGACCCAGTACTTC
>TRBV28|.|TRBJ1-4|.
CASRVSGDEKLFF
TGTGCCAGCAGGGTCAGCGGGGACGAAAAACTGTTTTTT
>TRBV27|.|TRBJ1-3|.
CASSFSSGNTIYF
TGTGCCAGCAGTTTTAGCTCTGGAAACACCATATATTTT
>TRBV3-1/TRBV3-2|.|TRBJ1-2|.
CASSQDPWGYTF
TGTGCCAGCAGCCAAGATCCCTGGGGCTACACCTTC